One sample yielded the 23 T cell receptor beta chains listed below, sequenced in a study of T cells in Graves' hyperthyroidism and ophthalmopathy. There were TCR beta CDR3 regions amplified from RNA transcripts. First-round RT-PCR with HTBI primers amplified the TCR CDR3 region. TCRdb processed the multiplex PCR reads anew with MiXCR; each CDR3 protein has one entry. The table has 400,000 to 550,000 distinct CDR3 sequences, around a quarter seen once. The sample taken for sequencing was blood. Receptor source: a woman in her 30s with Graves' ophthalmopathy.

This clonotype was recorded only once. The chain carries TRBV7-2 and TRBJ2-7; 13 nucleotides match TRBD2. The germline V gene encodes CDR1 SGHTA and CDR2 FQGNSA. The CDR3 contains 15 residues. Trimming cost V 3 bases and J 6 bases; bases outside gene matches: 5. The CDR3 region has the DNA TGTGCCAGCAGCTTCGGACTAGCGGGAGTAGGCGAGCAGTACTTC. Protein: CASSFGLAGVGEQYF.

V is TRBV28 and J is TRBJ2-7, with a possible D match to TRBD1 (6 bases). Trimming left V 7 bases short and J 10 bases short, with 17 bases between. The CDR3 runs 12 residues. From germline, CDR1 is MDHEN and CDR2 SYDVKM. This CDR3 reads CASTGRWDTQYF. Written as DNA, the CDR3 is TGTGCCAGCACTGGCCGGTGGGACACCCAGTACTTC.

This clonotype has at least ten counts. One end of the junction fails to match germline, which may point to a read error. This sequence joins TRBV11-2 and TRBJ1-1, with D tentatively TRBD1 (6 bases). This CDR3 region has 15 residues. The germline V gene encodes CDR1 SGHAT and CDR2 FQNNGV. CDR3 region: CAGSFRWTDDTEAFF. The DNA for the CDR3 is TGTGCCGGCAGCTTCCGTTGGACAGACGACACTGAAGCTTTCTTT.

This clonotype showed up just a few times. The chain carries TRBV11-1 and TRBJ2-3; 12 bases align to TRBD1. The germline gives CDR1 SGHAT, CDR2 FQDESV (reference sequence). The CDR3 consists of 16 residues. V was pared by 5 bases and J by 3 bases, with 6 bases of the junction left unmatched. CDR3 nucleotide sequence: TGTGCCAGCAGCCCTTGGGACAGGGGGCGAACAGATACGCAGTATTTT. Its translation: CASSPWDRGRTDTQYF.

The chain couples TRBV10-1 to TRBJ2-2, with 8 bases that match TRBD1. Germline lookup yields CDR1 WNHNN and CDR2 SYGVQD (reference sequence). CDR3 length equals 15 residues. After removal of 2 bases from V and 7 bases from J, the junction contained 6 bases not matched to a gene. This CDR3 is CASSEQQGVDGELFF. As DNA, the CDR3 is TGCGCCAGCAGTGAGCAACAGGGGGTTGACGGGGAGCTGTTTTTT.

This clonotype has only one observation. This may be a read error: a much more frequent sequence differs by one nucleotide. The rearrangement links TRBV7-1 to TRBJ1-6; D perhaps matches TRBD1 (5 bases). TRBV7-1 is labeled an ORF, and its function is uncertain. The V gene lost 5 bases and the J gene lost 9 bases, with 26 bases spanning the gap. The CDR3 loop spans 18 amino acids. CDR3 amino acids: CASSPDWDPLLMGSPLHF. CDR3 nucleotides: TGTGCCAGCAGCCCCGACTGGGACCCTCTTCTGATGGGTTCACCCCTCCACTTT.

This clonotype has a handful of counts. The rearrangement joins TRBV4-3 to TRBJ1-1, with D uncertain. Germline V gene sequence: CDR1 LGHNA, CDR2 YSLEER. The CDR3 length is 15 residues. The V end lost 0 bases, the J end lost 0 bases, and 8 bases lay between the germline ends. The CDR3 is CASSQEVLLNTEAFF. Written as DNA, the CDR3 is TGCGCCAGCAGCCAAGAAGTCCTTTTGAACACTGAAGCTTTCTTT.

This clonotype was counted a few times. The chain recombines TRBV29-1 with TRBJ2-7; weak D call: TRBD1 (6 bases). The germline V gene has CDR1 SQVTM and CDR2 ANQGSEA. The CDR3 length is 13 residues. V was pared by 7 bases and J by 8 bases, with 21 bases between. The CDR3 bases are TGCAGCGCTAATATAAACAGGGATGGCAAGCAGTACTTC. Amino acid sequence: CSANINRDGKQYF.

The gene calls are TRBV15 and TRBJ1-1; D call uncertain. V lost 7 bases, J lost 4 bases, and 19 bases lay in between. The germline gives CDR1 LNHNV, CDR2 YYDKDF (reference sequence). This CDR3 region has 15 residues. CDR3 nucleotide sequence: TGTGCCACCACCACCATCTTGGGTGGGGTCACTGAAGCTTTCTTT. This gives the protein CATTTILGGVTEAFF.

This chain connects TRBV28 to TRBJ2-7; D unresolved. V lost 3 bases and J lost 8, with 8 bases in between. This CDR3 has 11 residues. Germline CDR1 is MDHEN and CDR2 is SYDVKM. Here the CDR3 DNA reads TGTGCCAGCAGTTTCGACCGAAAGCAGTACTTC. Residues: CASSFDRKQYF.

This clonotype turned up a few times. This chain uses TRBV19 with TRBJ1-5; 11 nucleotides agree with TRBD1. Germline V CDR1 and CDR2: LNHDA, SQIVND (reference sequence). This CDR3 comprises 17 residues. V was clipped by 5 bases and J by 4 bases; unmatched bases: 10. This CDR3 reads CASSARDRGFGNQPQHF. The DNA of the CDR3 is TGTGCCAGTAGTGCCCGGGACAGGGGGTTTGGAAATCAGCCCCAGCATTTT. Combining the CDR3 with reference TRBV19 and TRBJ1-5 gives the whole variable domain DGGITQSPKYLFRKEGQNVTLSCEQNLNHDAMYWYRQDPGQGLRLIYYSQIVNDFQKGDIAEGYSVSREKKESFPLTVTSAQKNPTAFYLCASSARDRGFGNQPQHFGDGTRLSIL.

DNA of the CDR3: TGTGCCAGCAGTTACAACTCCAGACGGGAGCTGTTTTTT. Its protein product is CASSYNSRRELFF. The chain links TRBV6-5 to TRBJ2-2; D is unclear. The CDR3 has 13 amino acids. CDR1 is MNHEY and CDR2 is SVGAGI in the germline V gene. V gave up 2 bases and J gave up 9 bases, with 10 bases separating them.

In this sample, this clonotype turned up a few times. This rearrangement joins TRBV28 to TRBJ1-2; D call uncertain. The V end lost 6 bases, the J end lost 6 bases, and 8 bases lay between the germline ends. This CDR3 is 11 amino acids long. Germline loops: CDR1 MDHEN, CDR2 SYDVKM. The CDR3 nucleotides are TGTGCCAGCAGCCCCTCGGATGGCTACACCTTC. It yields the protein CASSPSDGYTF.

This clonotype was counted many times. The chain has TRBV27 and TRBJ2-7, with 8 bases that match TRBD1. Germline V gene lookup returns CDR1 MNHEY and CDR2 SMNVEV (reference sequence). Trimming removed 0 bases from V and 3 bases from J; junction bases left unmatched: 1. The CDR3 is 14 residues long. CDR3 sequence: CASSLSDRVYEQYF. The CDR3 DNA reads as TGTGCCAGCAGTTTATCGGACAGGGTCTACGAGCAGTACTTC.

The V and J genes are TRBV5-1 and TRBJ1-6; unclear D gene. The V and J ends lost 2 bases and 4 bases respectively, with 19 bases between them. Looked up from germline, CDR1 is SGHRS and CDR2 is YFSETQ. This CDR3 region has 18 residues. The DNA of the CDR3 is TGCGCCAGCAGCTTAGGACCTCCGATCAAATATTATAATTCACCCCTCCACTTT. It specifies CASSLGPPIKYYNSPLHF.

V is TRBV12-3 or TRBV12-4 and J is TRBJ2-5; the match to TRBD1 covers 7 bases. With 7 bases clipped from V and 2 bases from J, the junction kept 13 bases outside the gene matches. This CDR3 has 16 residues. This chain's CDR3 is CASTPRVTGEQETQYF. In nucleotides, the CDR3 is TGTGCCAGCACCCCCCGGGTCACAGGGGAACAAGAGACCCAGTACTTC.

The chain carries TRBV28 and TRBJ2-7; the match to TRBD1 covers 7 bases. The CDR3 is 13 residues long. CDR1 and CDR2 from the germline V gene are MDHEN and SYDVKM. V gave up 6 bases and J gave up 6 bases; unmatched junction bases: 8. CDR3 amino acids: CASSQTGAGEQYF. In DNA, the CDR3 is TGTGCCAGCAGCCAAACAGGGGCCGGCGAGCAGTACTTC.

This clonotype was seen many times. This CDR3 is CASSVEGSGVNTIYF. CDR3 nucleotides: TGTGCCAGCAGCGTAGAAGGCTCGGGGGTAAACACCATATATTTT. This chain uses TRBV9 with TRBJ1-3; tentatively, D is TRBD1 (5 bases). CDR3 length equals 15 residues. The germline V gene has CDR1 SGDLS and CDR2 YYNGEE. V lost 0 bases to trimming and J lost 6 bases, with 13 bases between them.

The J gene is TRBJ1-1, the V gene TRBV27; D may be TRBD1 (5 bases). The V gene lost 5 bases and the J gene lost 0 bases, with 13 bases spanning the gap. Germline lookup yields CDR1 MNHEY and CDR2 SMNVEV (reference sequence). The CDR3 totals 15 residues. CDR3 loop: CASSPPGHLNTEAFF. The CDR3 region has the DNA TGTGCCAGCAGTCCCCCCGGACATTTGAACACTGAAGCTTTCTTT.

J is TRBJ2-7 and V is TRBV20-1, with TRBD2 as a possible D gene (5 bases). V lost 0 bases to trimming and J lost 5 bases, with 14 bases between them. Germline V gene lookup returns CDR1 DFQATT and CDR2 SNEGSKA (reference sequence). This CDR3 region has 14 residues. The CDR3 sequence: CSARDAGVIDEQYF. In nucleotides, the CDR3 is TGCAGTGCTAGAGATGCCGGGGTGATAGACGAGCAGTACTTC.

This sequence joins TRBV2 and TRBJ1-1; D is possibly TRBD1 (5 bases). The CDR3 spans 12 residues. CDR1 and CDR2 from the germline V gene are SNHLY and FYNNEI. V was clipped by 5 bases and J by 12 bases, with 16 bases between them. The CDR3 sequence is CASSRGHLSSFF. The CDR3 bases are TGTGCCAGCAGTCGGGGCCACCTCTCGTCTTTCTTT.

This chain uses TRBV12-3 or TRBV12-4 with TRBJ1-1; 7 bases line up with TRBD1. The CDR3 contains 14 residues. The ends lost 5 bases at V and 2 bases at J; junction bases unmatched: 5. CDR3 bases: TGTGCCAGCAGTAAAGACAGGGTAAACACTGAAGCTTTCTTT. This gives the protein CASSKDRVNTEAFF.

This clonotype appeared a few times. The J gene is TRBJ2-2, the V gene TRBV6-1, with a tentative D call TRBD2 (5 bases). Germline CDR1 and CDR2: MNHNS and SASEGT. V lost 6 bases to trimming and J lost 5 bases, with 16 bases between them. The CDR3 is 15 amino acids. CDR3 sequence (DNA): TGTGCCAGCAGCAGAGGACTCGTCAAAACCGGGGAGCTGTTTTTT. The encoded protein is CASSRGLVKTGELFF.